The 2 T cell receptor beta chains below come from one sample, sequenced in a study of CD8 T cells in Susac syndrome. Random hexamers were used to reverse transcribe the RNA input (0.5 to 1 ug). From the immunoSEQ multiplex PCR reads, TCRdb called clonotypes with MiXCR, one entry per CDR3 protein. Counted here are approximately 120,000 distinct CDR3 sequences, 90% to 95% occurring once; the ten biggest clones make up around 0.2%. The sample comprised CD8+ T cells from PBMCs. The receptors were gathered from a human donor with Susac syndrome.

V and J are TRBV7-6 and TRBJ1-1; no definite D call. Germline CDR1 is SGHVS and CDR2 is FNYEAQ. Trimming pared 5 bases from V and 5 bases from J, leaving 15 bases between. The CDR3 totals 14 residues. CDR3 region: CASSPQKAKTEAFF. DNA for the CDR3: TGTGCCAGCAGCCCACAAAAGGCCAAGACTGAAGCTTTCTTT.

The chain carries TRBV5-6 and TRBJ1-2; 10 nucleotides agree with TRBD1. The CDR3 covers 16 residues. Germline V gene lookup returns CDR1 SGHDT and CDR2 YYEEEE. V was clipped by 4 bases and J by 3 bases; unmatched bases: 9. DNA for the CDR3: TGTGCCAGCAGCGGAGACAGGGGGCTTGATGACTATGGCTACACCTTC. Its translation: CASSGDRGLDDYGYTF.